This entry lists 29 T cell receptor beta chains sequenced from one sample in a study of cytomegalovirus exposure and HLA in healthy donors. PCR amplification relied on 60 Vbeta primers (plus 13 Jbeta primers). Sequencing used immunoSEQ multiplex PCR; TCRdb keeps in-frame clones, though not all of them. The data show approximately 120,000 clones, 73% seen once. The sequencing sample was made of PBMCs. These receptors all come from a man aged 40-49 years in good health and CMV-seronegative.

DNA of the CDR3: TGTGCCAGCAGCTTACCACTCGAGGAGCACACAGATACGCAGTATTTT. Its protein is CASSLPLEEHTDTQYF. The V gene is TRBV7-2, the J gene TRBJ2-3, with D uncertain. The germline gives CDR1 SGHTA, CDR2 FQGNSA. Trimming removed 2 bases from V and 2 bases from J, with 14 bases in between. The CDR3 consists of 16 residues.

The rearrangement joins TRBV5-6 to TRBJ2-7; TRBD2 matches at 7 bases. The V gene end was trimmed by 2 bases and the J gene end by 1 base; junction bases not matched to a gene: 3. The length of the CDR3 is 14 residues. In germline, CDR1 is SGHDT, CDR2 YYEEEE. Written as DNA, the CDR3 is TGTGCCAGCAGCTTCGAGGGAGGGTCCTACGAGCAGTACTTC. It yields the protein CASSFEGGSYEQYF. The variable domain in full, completed from reference TRBV5-6 and TRBJ2-7, reads DAGVTQSPTHLIKTRGQQVTLRCSPKSGHDTVSWYQQALGQGPQFIFQYYEEEERQRGNFPDRFSGHQFPNYSSELNVNALLLGDSALYLCASSFEGGSYEQYFGPGTRLTVT.

The chain employs TRBV5-4 and TRBJ2-3; 11 bases are a match to TRBD2. CDR3 length: 16 amino acids. V lost 1 base, J lost 2 bases, and 3 bases stayed unmatched. Looked up from germline, CDR1 is SGHNT and CDR2 is YYREEE (reference sequence). The DNA of the CDR3 is TGTGCCAGCAGCTTGCGTAGCGGGGGGGACACAGATACGCAGTATTTT. Translating gives CASSLRSGGDTDTQYF.

The chain carries TRBV9 and TRBJ1-2; tentative D call: TRBD1 (6 bases). Germline V CDR1 and CDR2: SGDLS, YYNGEE. With 3 bases removed from V and 3 bases from J, the gap between germline ends came to 18 bases. This CDR3 is 16 amino acids long. CDR3 sequence reads: CASSADLSTGYYGYTF. For the CDR3, the DNA is TGTGCCAGCAGCGCCGACCTTTCGACAGGTTACTATGGCTACACCTTC.

The V gene is TRBV7-2, the J gene TRBJ2-1; TRBD2 matches at 7 bases. After removal of 8 bases from V and 3 bases from J, the junction contained 10 bases not matched to a gene. The CDR3 is 15 amino acids. From germline, CDR1 is SGHTA and CDR2 FQGNSA. DNA for the CDR3: TGTGCCAGCGGGGACCGGGAGGTGGACTACAATGAGCAGTTCTTC. Residues: CASGDREVDYNEQFF.

This clone has only one observation. The genes are TRBV6-5 and TRBJ1-1; TRBD1 might be the D (5 bases). The germline V gene has CDR1 MNHEY and CDR2 SVGAGI. The ends were cut back, 5 bases at V and 5 bases at J, with 9 bases in the middle. This CDR3 comprises 12 residues. The CDR3 bases are TGTGCCAGCAGTAGGGGTGGTACTGAAGCTTTCTTT. This sequence encodes CASSRGGTEAFF.

The V gene is TRBV4-2, the J gene TRBJ2-3; 8 nucleotides agree with TRBD2. After removal of 4 bases from V and 4 bases from J, the junction contained 19 bases not matched to a gene. Germline CDR1 reads LGHNA; CDR2 reads YNFKEQ. The CDR3 has 19 residues. CDR3 DNA: TGTGCCAGCAGCCCACAAGGCGCCGGGGGGGCCGGTCGGGCAGATACGCAGTATTTT. Translating it yields CASSPQGAGGAGRADTQYF.

The chain combines TRBV29-1 with TRBJ2-2; 8 positions match TRBD1. V shed 7 bases and J 4 bases; nucleotides not matched to a gene: 5. CDR1 is SQVTM and CDR2 is ANQGSEA in the germline V gene. The length of the CDR3 is 13 residues. In nucleotides, the CDR3 is TGCAGCGGGACAGGGCCGGGCACCGGGGAGCTGTTTTTT. This sequence encodes CSGTGPGTGELFF.

The chain links TRBV20-1 to TRBJ2-1; D unresolved. V dropped 1 base and J dropped 8 bases, with 3 bases sitting between them. The CDR3 spans 10 residues. Germline V gene data show CDR1 as DFQATT and CDR2 as SNEGSKA (reference sequence). This CDR3 reads CSARADEQFF. The CDR3 nucleotides read TGCAGTGCTAGAGCGGATGAGCAGTTCTTC.

The rearrangement joins TRBV5-1 to TRBJ2-2, with 10 bases that match TRBD2. The junction had 7 bases not matched to a gene; V was cut back by 1 base and J by 4 bases. Germline CDR1 SGHRS, CDR2 YFSETQ. The CDR3 sequence is 17 residues long. CDR3 in DNA: TGCGCCAGCAGCTTGACTAGCGGGGCGAAGAGCACCGGGGAGCTGTTTTTT. The encoded protein is CASSLTSGAKSTGELFF.

The sample holds a few counts of this clone. The J gene is TRBJ2-1, the V gene TRBV7-9; D is unresolved. From germline, CDR1 is SEHNR and CDR2 FQNEAQ (reference sequence). Trimming removed 2 bases from V and 8 bases from J, with 4 bases in between. The CDR3 is 11 residues long. CDR3 loop: CASSLSDEQFF. The CDR3 DNA follows: TGTGCCAGCAGCTTATCCGATGAGCAGTTCTTC.

This clone showed up just once. The chain joins TRBV2 to TRBJ1-5; D gene uncertain. Germline-derived CDR1 and CDR2 are SNHLY and FYNNEI. CDR3 length: 16 residues. V lost 1 base, J lost 1 base, and 11 bases lay in between. CDR3: CASSEEVGTSNQPQHF. In nucleotides, the CDR3 is TGTGCCAGCAGTGAAGAAGTTGGCACCAGCAATCAGCCCCAGCATTTT.

This chain connects TRBV7-9 to TRBJ1-4, with D perhaps TRBD1 (5 bases). Germline V gene data show CDR1 as SEHNR and CDR2 as FQNEAQ (reference sequence). This CDR3 spans 14 amino acids. The V and J ends lost 2 bases and 4 bases respectively, with 8 bases between them. The CDR3 sequence: CASSLNQGNEKLFF. As DNA, the CDR3 is TGTGCCAGCAGCTTAAACCAGGGTAATGAAAAACTGTTTTTT. Variable domain in full (rest from reference TRBV7-9 and TRBJ1-4): DTGVSQNPRHKITKRGQNVTFRCDPISEHNRLYWYRQTLGQGPEFLTYFQNEAQLEKSRLLSDRFSAERPKGSFSTLEIQRTEQGDSAMYLCASSLNQGNEKLFFGSGTQLSVL.

This rearrangement joins TRBV7-9 to TRBJ2-7, with D tentatively TRBD1 (6 bases). The CDR3 sequence is 17 residues long. Germline V gene sequence: CDR1 SEHNR, CDR2 FQNEAQ (reference sequence). V gave up 5 bases and J gave up 0 bases, with 20 bases separating them. The CDR3 DNA sequence: TGTGCCAGCAGCCAGATGCCGGGACAAGGGGGCTCCTACGAGCAGTACTTC. It translates to CASSQMPGQGGSYEQYF.

This CDR3 reads CASSVPGLAGGPQYF. For the CDR3, the DNA is TGTGCCAGCAGCGTGCCGGGACTAGCGGGGGGGCCGCAGTATTTT. J is TRBJ2-3 and V is TRBV5-6; 16 nucleotides match TRBD2. CDR3 length: 15 amino acids. Germline lookup yields CDR1 SGHDT and CDR2 YYEEEE. The ends lost 4 bases at V and 10 bases at J; junction bases unmatched: 6.

The rearrangement joins TRBV11-3 to TRBJ2-2; TRBD2 aligns across 12 bases. V lost 5 bases, J lost 6 bases, and 10 bases stayed unmatched. CDR1 SGHNT and CDR2 YENEEA come from the germline V gene. This CDR3 is 17 amino acids long. CDR3: CASSLRTSGDVAGELFF. The CDR3 DNA is TGTGCCAGCAGCCTCCGGACTAGCGGGGACGTGGCCGGGGAGCTGTTTTTT.

The chain links TRBV14 to TRBJ1-1; D unresolved. Trimming took off 0 bases at V and 2 bases at J, with 13 bases between the two ends. Germline V gene lookup returns CDR1 SGHDN and CDR2 FVKESK. This CDR3 is built from 16 residues. In DNA form, the CDR3 reads TGTGCCAGCAGCCAAGATAACCGCGGGCTTAACACTGAAGCTTTCTTT. It encodes CASSQDNRGLNTEAFF.

The chain carries TRBV7-9 and TRBJ2-3; TRBD1 matches at 7 bases. The CDR3 is made up of 14 amino acids. Trimming took 5 bases from V and 0 from J; bases not matched to a gene: 2. CDR1 and CDR2 (germline): SEHNR, FQNEAQ (reference sequence). The CDR3 DNA follows: TGTGCCAGCAGCGTGGGACAGAGCACAGATACGCAGTATTTT. Amino acids: CASSVGQSTDTQYF.

The chain has TRBV14 and TRBJ1-2, with TRBD1 as a possible D gene (5 bases). Trimming took off 0 bases at V and 5 bases at J, with 16 bases between the two ends. CDR3 length: 16 residues. CDR1 is SGHDN and CDR2 is FVKESK in the germline V gene. The CDR3 DNA reads as TGTGCCAGCAGCCAAGATCTTCGAAATGGGGCTTATGGCTACACCTTC. Protein: CASSQDLRNGAYGYTF.

This rearrangement joins TRBV6-1 to TRBJ2-7, with 11 bases identical to TRBD1. This CDR3 has 15 residues. V gave up 5 bases and J gave up 3 bases; unmatched junction bases: 6. Germline V gives CDR1 MNHNS, CDR2 SASEGT. CDR3 nucleotide sequence: TGTGCCAGCAGTCAGGCCGGGACAGGGGGCTACGAGCAGTACTTC. Its translation is CASSQAGTGGYEQYF.

This clone was picked up one time. This chain joins TRBV5-1 and TRBJ1-4; a possible D gene is TRBD1 (5 bases). The V gene lost 0 bases and the J gene lost 2 bases, with 11 bases spanning the gap. The CDR3 covers 16 residues. Germline V gene data show CDR1 as SGHRS and CDR2 as YFSETQ. The CDR3 loop reads CASSLAGFLTNEKLFF. In nucleotides, the CDR3 is TGCGCCAGCAGCTTGGCAGGGTTTTTGACTAATGAAAAACTGTTTTTT.

The V call is TRBV29-1, the J call TRBJ2-2; maybe TRBD1 (6 bases). This CDR3 has 16 amino acids. Germline CDR1 SQVTM, CDR2 ANQGSEA. Trimming cost V 6 bases and J 5 bases, with 22 bases left between them. The CDR3, as DNA: TGCAGCGTCCTCCGGCCAGACAGGCCTGAAACCGGGGAGCTGTTTTTT. It translates to CSVLRPDRPETGELFF.

The chain has TRBV11-1 and TRBJ2-2, with 10 nucleotides matching TRBD1. Germline V CDR1 and CDR2: SGHAT, FQDESV (reference sequence). The V gene end was trimmed by 10 bases and the J gene end by 2 bases; junction bases not matched to a gene: 7. The CDR3 consists of 15 residues. The CDR3 region has the DNA TGTGCCACCCAAAGGGACAGGGGCAACACCGGGGAGCTGTTTTTT. Its protein is CATQRDRGNTGELFF.

Only one count was recorded for this clone. The chain employs TRBV9 and TRBJ2-3; D might be TRBD1 (6 bases). The V gene lost 2 bases and the J gene lost 2 bases, with 15 bases spanning the gap. This CDR3 comprises 16 residues. Germline CDR1 is SGDLS and CDR2 is YYNGEE. CDR3 residues: CASSVIQGGATDTQYF. The CDR3 DNA sequence: TGTGCCAGCAGCGTGATACAGGGTGGAGCCACAGATACGCAGTATTTT.

This clone was seen at least ten times. The rearrangement joins TRBV4-2 to TRBJ1-1; 7 bases are a match to TRBD1. This CDR3 region has 15 residues. Per the germline V gene, CDR1 is LGHNA and CDR2 is YNFKEQ. V lost 4 bases to trimming and J lost 9 bases; unmatched junction nucleotides: 14. The DNA for the CDR3 is TGTGCCAGCAGCCTCTCCTTGTACAGGGGAACTAAAGCTTTCTTT. Its translation: CASSLSLYRGTKAFF.

This clone was counted a few times. The chain combines TRBV9 with TRBJ2-1, with D possibly matching TRBD1 (6 bases). The CDR3 runs 17 residues. Germline lookup yields CDR1 SGDLS and CDR2 YYNGEE. V lost 0 bases and J 0 bases, leaving 13 bases between the germline ends. Written as DNA, the CDR3 is TGTGCCAGCAGCGTAGGAGCCACAGGGAGCTCCTACAATGAGCAGTTCTTC. It specifies CASSVGATGSSYNEQFF.

The rearrangement joins TRBV9 to TRBJ2-7; maybe TRBD1 (5 bases). Germline V gene sequence: CDR1 SGDLS, CDR2 YYNGEE. This CDR3 comprises 15 residues. Trimming removed 0 bases from V and 2 bases from J, with 12 bases in between. CDR3 region: CASSVGVGVAYEQYF. The CDR3 DNA reads TGTGCCAGCAGCGTAGGGGTAGGGGTAGCCTACGAGCAGTACTTC.

This chain links TRBV2 with TRBJ1-4; D not resolved. Deletions cut 1 base from V and 10 bases from J, with 16 bases between. The CDR3 runs 15 residues. In germline, CDR1 is SNHLY, CDR2 FYNNEI. CDR3 amino acids: CASSEEGARLGKLFF. In nucleotides, the CDR3 is TGTGCCAGCAGTGAAGAGGGAGCCCGTCTTGGAAAACTGTTTTTT.

The chain has TRBV27 and TRBJ2-7; 7 bases are shared with TRBD1. J gave up 7 bases and V 8 bases, and 14 bases lay outside the gene matches. This CDR3 is 14 amino acids long. Looked up from germline, CDR1 is MNHEY and CDR2 is SMNVEV (reference sequence). The CDR3 reads CASGRDSLVREQYF. CDR3 DNA: TGTGCCAGCGGCAGGGACAGTTTAGTGCGGGAGCAGTACTTC.